This T cell receptor (beta chain) was obtained from a study of type 1 and type 2 diabetes patients. Across the whole study: Samples came from type 1 diabetic, type 2 diabetic or nondiabetic people, recruited in China.

PCR was run on genomic DNA. A primer set of 30 forward and 13 reverse primers amplified the CDR3. TCRdb re-derived calls from the multiplex PCR reads in MiXCR, one entry per CDR3 protein. Of some 250,000 distinct CDR3 sequences in the sample, 40% to 50% were seen once. The CDR3 has 18 residues. Germline V lookup: CDR1 SGHTA, CDR2 FQGNSA. The V and J ends lost 3 bases and 0 bases, in that order; junction bases with no gene match: 11. Material: peripheral blood mononuclear cells (PBMCs). The sequence came from a man between 18 and 35 years old with type 2 diabetes. This chain links TRBV7-2 with TRBJ2-3; the match to TRBD2 covers 8 bases. CDR3 bases: TGTGCCAGCAGCTTTTTCGGGGCAGCGGGAGCTAGCACAGATACGCAGTATTTT. Translated, it gives CASSFFGAAGASTDTQYF.